The rows below give T cell receptor beta chains drawn from one sample of a study of shared clonotypes between healthy human individuals. Data came from immunoSEQ multiplex PCR; TCRdb stores just in-frame clones and leaves some out. The sample has 2,500,000 or so clones, 90% to 95% seen once; the top ten hold 0.11% to 0.15%. Sequencing was done on a sample of naive CD4+ T cells sorted from blood. These receptors were collected from a man younger than 30 in good health. Each CDR3 is given without its conserved first and last residue. The order of the fields is V gene, J gene, CDR3 protein.

V: TRBV27; J: TRBJ1-6; CDR3: ASSLGTGPSPLH
V: TRBV15; J: TRBJ1-2; CDR3: ATSRPDRANYGYT
V: TRBV28; J: TRBJ1-4; CDR3: ASSSAGGGGEKLF
V: TRBV4-1; J: TRBJ2-5; CDR3: ASSPPPTGQFQETQY
V: TRBV6-6; J: TRBJ2-7; CDR3: ASSPGGGDPSHEQY
V: TRBV9; J: TRBJ2-2; CDR3: ASSVGAGVGGELF
V: TRBV4-2; J: .; CDR3: ASSQSGSSSYEQY
V: TRBV4-1; J: TRBJ2-2; CDR3: ASSQDRGTGELF
V: TRBV7-9; J: TRBJ2-3; CDR3: ASSLADRGVGTDTQY
V: TRBV6-6; J: TRBJ2-7; CDR3: ASSYSMQGAWEQY
V: TRBV5-1; J: TRBJ2-3; CDR3: ASSLGRAPSTDTQY
V: TRBV28; J: TRBJ2-2; CDR3: ASYRQTNTGELF
V: TRBV30; J: TRBJ2-3; CDR3: AWSLGSDTQY
V: TRBV4-1; J: TRBJ2-5; CDR3: ASSPQGLGETQY
V: TRBV20-1; J: TRBJ1-1; CDR3: SAWTNTEAF
V: TRBV5-1; J: TRBJ2-7; CDR3: ASSLYRGLDEQY
V: TRBV9; J: TRBJ2-7; CDR3: ASSARWDSSLEQY
V: TRBV18; J: TRBJ2-7; CDR3: ASSPSGSYEQY
V: TRBV7-9; J: TRBJ2-7; CDR3: ASTLGGRDEQY
V: TRBV6-5; J: TRBJ2-5; CDR3: ASSGVKETQY
V: TRBV5-1; J: TRBJ2-5; CDR3: ASSLASGGAEETQY
V: TRBV4-1; J: TRBJ2-5; CDR3: ASSPYQGGREETQY
V: TRBV4-3; J: TRBJ2-7; CDR3: ASSQGAGGRYEQY
V: TRBV6-5; J: TRBJ2-7; CDR3: ASSYSMDTSYEQY
V: TRBV4-1; J: .; CDR3: ASSPEQSGPYEQY
V: TRBV9; J: TRBJ2-3; CDR3: ASSAKRSSTDTQY
V: TRBV11-1; J: TRBJ2-7; CDR3: ASSFGGQAH
V: TRBV27; J: TRBJ2-6; CDR3: ASSLLTGANVLT
V: TRBV7-2; J: TRBJ2-3; CDR3: ASSPSRSPDTQY
V: TRBV10-3; J: TRBJ2-1; CDR3: AISESGGSYNEQF
V: TRBV10-1; J: TRBJ1-2; CDR3: ASSESATGPYGYT
V: TRBV5-1; J: TRBJ2-7; CDR3: ASSFTGQYPYEQY
V: TRBV5-1; J: TRBJ2-3; CDR3: ASSLRTSGRLGTDTQY
V: TRBV28; J: TRBJ2-2; CDR3: ASSLRVGELF
V: TRBV5-1; J: TRBJ2-5; CDR3: ASSLLVRETQY
V: TRBV6-4; J: TRBJ2-3; CDR3: ASSPGGAQDTQY
V: TRBV19; J: TRBJ2-2; CDR3: ASSVDRVNTGELF
V: TRBV9; J: TRBJ2-1; CDR3: ASSAPREGLLYEQF
V: TRBV6-5; J: TRBJ1-6; CDR3: ASSSQVNSPLH
V: TRBV5-6; J: TRBJ1-3; CDR3: ASSLSQLSGNTIY
V: TRBV5-8; J: TRBJ1-4; CDR3: ASSLIRGEKLF
V: TRBV5-1; J: TRBJ2-1; CDR3: ASSLGLDQYNEQF
V: TRBV4-2; J: TRBJ1-1; CDR3: ASSRPTVNTEAF
V: TRBV7-2; J: TRBJ2-3; CDR3: ASSLGALLAGGRNTQY
V: TRBV5-4; J: TRBJ2-3; CDR3: ASSSFINFGTDTQY
V: TRBV28; J: TRBJ1-1; CDR3: ASSFLGTEAF
V: TRBV30; J: TRBJ1-3; CDR3: AWTVGGQGNTIY
V: TRBV2; J: TRBJ2-5; CDR3: ASRATNGVETQY
V: TRBV18; J: TRBJ1-1; CDR3: ASSNGGANTEAF
V: TRBV2; J: TRBJ1-4; CDR3: ASSALRAGVEKLF
V: TRBV27; J: TRBJ2-1; CDR3: ASSWSVTGTIPFSSYNEQF
V: TRBV18; J: TRBJ1-2; CDR3: ASSPQGEYGYT
V: TRBV7-8; J: TRBJ2-1; CDR3: ASSLASTSGRKGYEQF
V: TRBV28; J: TRBJ2-7; CDR3: ASSPSGDSYEQY
V: TRBV30; J: TRBJ1-4; CDR3: AWSVEGKLF
V: TRBV11-2; J: TRBJ1-6; CDR3: ASSLNPQGPYNSPLH
V: TRBV6-6; J: TRBJ1-1; CDR3: ASNRGQEMNTEAF
V: TRBV5-4; J: TRBJ1-1; CDR3: ASSLDISSTEAF
V: TRBV7-3; J: TRBJ1-5; CDR3: ASIPGGGPDQPQH
V: TRBV27; J: TRBJ2-7; CDR3: ASSLGLAGGYEQY